This T cell receptor beta chain was captured in a study of T cell responses to AZD1222 COVID-19 vaccine. Per the germline V gene, CDR1 is WSHSY and CDR2 is SAAADI. Trimming cost V 2 bases and J 6 bases, with 8 bases left between them. The CDR3 contains 12 residues. General study findings and limits: Breadth and depth of Spike-specific TCRs rose after two AZD1222 doses. Vaccine-associated CD4 TCRs spanned spike, dominant at 160-218 and 743-854. No repertoire was sampled before or during the peak T cell response, only after it. Reportedly, nearly half of unique spike TCRs recognized epitopes outside B.1.351/B.1.1.7 mutations.

Produced via immunoSEQ multiplex PCR; TCRdb's table is partial and in-frame only. The sample records around 130,000 clones, 88% being singletons. To note about this clone: The antigen is unknown.

The chain is built from TRBV10-2 and TRBJ2-7; D gene uncertain. This TCR derives from an adult in good health. Material: peripheral blood, obtained on day 0 of MenACWY control vaccination. CDR3 sequence reads: CASSEPLGEQYF. CDR3 coding DNA: TGCGCCAGCAGTGAGCCCCTCGGCGAGCAGTACTTC.